A single sample is the source of the 30 T cell receptor beta chains below, sequenced in a study of T cells expressing NK-cell markers (dated by TCRdb to about 2020). The library came from 5' RACE. Reads for this sample came from an Illumina HiSeq 2000. Once TCRdb had reprocessed the reads, it stored one entry per CDR3 protein sequence and supplied no DNA. The sample's table covers some 600,000 distinct CDR3 sequences. Approximately 3.6% of the sample rests with the top ten. Sequenced input: blood T cells: a sorted CD56 or NKG2C T cell subset, CD4+ or CD8+ T cells, or bulk PBMC T cells (not recorded which). The receptor source for this set is a man younger than 35 in good health. Donor details come from another sample of the same person, matched by shared clones.

The chain joins TRBV5-1 to TRBJ2-7; TCRdb calls TRBD1, which cannot be checked without DNA. This CDR3 has 14 residues. The germline V gene has CDR1 SGHRS and CDR2 YFSETQ. CDR3 amino acids: CASSGEGVSYEQYF. Supplemented by reference TRBV5-1 and TRBJ2-7, the full variable domain reads KAGVTQTPRYLIKTRGQQVTLSCSPISGHRSVSWYQQTPGQGLQFLFEYFSETQRNKGNFPGRFSGRQFSNSRSEMNVSTLELGDSALYLCASSGEGVSYEQYFGPGTRLTVT.

The chain is built from TRBV10-3 and TRBJ1-1. The CDR3 contains 12 residues. Germline V gene lookup returns CDR1 ENHRY and CDR2 SYGVKD. The CDR3 sequence is CAIQGLDTEAFF.

The chain employs TRBV2 and TRBJ2-3; as DNA is missing, the TRBD2 call by TCRdb cannot be tested. The CDR3 has 14 residues. Germline V lookup: CDR1 SNHLY, CDR2 FYNNEI. The CDR3: CASNPLAETDTQYF.

The chain links TRBV6-2 or TRBV6-3 to TRBJ1-5. CDR3 length: 15 residues. Germline V CDR1 and CDR2: MNHEY, SVGEGT. CDR3: CASGFLGLGKQPQHF.

The chain couples TRBV2 to TRBJ2-6. The V gene's germline CDR1 is SNHLY and CDR2 FYNNEI. The CDR3 spans 12 residues. The CDR3: CASRAWANVLTF.

The rearrangement links TRBV3-1 to TRBJ2-7; TCRdb designates TRBD1, a call that cannot be tested without DNA. This CDR3 has 13 residues. CDR1 LGHDT and CDR2 YNNKEL come from the germline V gene (reference sequence). The CDR3 spells CASSRKQGGEQYF.

This chain joins TRBV7-3 and TRBJ2-1; the TRBD2 assignment by TCRdb is unverifiable without DNA. The CDR3 runs to 16 residues. Germline CDR1 reads SGHTA; CDR2 reads FQGTGA. CDR3 protein: CASSPLAFGGHNEQFF.

The rearrangement uses TRBV6-1 and TRBJ2-7; the TRBD1 assignment by TCRdb is unverifiable without DNA. Germline V lookup: CDR1 MNHNS, CDR2 SASEGT. There are 16 residues in the CDR3. The CDR3 is CASTLPRVGGGYEQYF.

The chain joins TRBV7-9 to TRBJ2-1. The CDR3 totals 16 residues. Looked up from germline, CDR1 is SEHNR and CDR2 is FQNEAQ (reference sequence). CDR3 amino acids: CASSPHLGSAYNEQFF.

This chain joins TRBV12-3 or TRBV12-4 and TRBJ2-1; TCRdb names TRBD2, which stays unverified in the absence of DNA. CDR3 length: 16 residues. This chain's CDR3 is CASSFFFAGKSDEQFF.

This rearrangement joins TRBV7-3 to TRBJ2-1; no DNA is available, so the TRBD1 call from TCRdb remains unchecked. In germline, CDR1 is SGHTA, CDR2 FQGTGA. The CDR3 extends over 17 amino acids. The CDR3 region is CASSSMGGTGVRNEQFF.

The V call is TRBV6-2 or TRBV6-3, the J call TRBJ2-7; checking the TCRdb D call of TRBD1 is not possible without DNA. The CDR3 is made up of 15 amino acids. From germline, CDR1 is MNHEY and CDR2 SVGEGT. The CDR3 is CASSYSRDILGEQYF.

The rearrangement uses TRBV24-1 and TRBJ2-7; TCRdb gives TRBD2 as the D gene, but with no DNA this cannot be confirmed. This CDR3 is built from 17 residues. Per the germline V gene, CDR1 is KGHDR and CDR2 is SFDVKD. The CDR3 spells CATSDSGRRAGVSEQYF.

This chain connects TRBV30 to TRBJ2-1; lacking DNA, the TRBD2 call made by TCRdb goes unchecked. The germline gives CDR1 GTSNPN, CDR2 SVGIG (reference sequence). The CDR3 extends over 19 amino acids. CDR3 sequence: CACPGRWTSGSSSYNEQFF. Full variable domain (remainder filled in from reference TRBV30 and TRBJ2-1): SQTIHQWPATLVQPVGSPLSLECTVEGTSNPNLYWYRQAAGRGLQLLFYSVGIGQISSEVPQNLSASRPQDRQFILSSKKLLLSDSGFYLCACPGRWTSGSSSYNEQFFGPGTRLTVL.

This chain joins TRBV11-3 and TRBJ2-1; the TRBD1 assignment by TCRdb is unverifiable without DNA. The germline V gene has CDR1 SGHNT and CDR2 YENEEA. The length of the CDR3 is 16 residues. CDR3 in amino acids: CASSLGLRGPYNEQFF. Based on the CDR3 plus reference TRBV11-3 and TRBJ2-1, the full variable domain is EAGVVQSPRYKIIEKKQPVAFWCNPISGHNTLYWYLQNLGQGPELLIRYENEEAVDDSQLPKDRFSAERLKGVDSTLKIQPAELGDSAVYLCASSLGLRGPYNEQFFGPGTRLTVL.

This CDR3 is CASSFGPRETQYF. This chain connects TRBV7-8 to TRBJ2-5. CDR3 length equals 13 residues. CDR1 and CDR2 (germline): SGHVS, FQNEAQ.

The chain recombines TRBV12-3 or TRBV12-4 with TRBJ1-1. The CDR3 sequence is 13 residues long. Here the CDR3 reads CASSLGAGTEAFF.

The chain carries TRBV6-1 and TRBJ1-2; TCRdb reports TRBD1, a call that lacks DNA to check it against. From germline, CDR1 is MNHNS and CDR2 SASEGT. The CDR3 consists of 16 residues. Here the CDR3 reads CASSASGTLIIYGYTF.

V is TRBV7-2 and J is TRBJ1-5; TCRdb outputs TRBD1, but without DNA this stays unchecked. CDR3 length: 14 residues. Germline CDR1 SGHTA, CDR2 FQGNSA. The CDR3 region is CSSGERAGNQPQHF.

The V gene is TRBV12-5, the J gene TRBJ1-5. Germline V gene sequence: CDR1 LGHNT, CDR2 FRNRAP. The CDR3 has 14 residues. This CDR3 reads CASAEGDSNQPQHF.

This chain connects TRBV12-3 or TRBV12-4 to TRBJ2-1; TCRdb proposes TRBD1, but this gene call is untestable without DNA. This CDR3 spans 14 amino acids. The CDR3 reads CASNIGTAYNEQFF.

The rearrangement uses TRBV4-2 and TRBJ1-5. Germline V gene data show CDR1 as LGHNA and CDR2 as YNFKEQ. The CDR3 has 16 amino acids. The CDR3 sequence: CASSQADTYSNQPQHF.

V is TRBV9 and J is TRBJ1-5; TCRdb names TRBD1, which stays unverified in the absence of DNA. The CDR3 sequence is 15 residues long. CDR1 and CDR2 from the germline V gene are SGDLS and YYNGEE. The CDR3 sequence is CASSAGGGSNQPQHF.

This sequence joins TRBV9 and TRBJ2-3; checking the TCRdb D call of TRBD2 is not possible without DNA. Germline values: CDR1 SGDLS, CDR2 YYNGEE. This CDR3 is built from 14 residues. The CDR3 loop reads CASSGLTSTDTQYF. Variable domain in full (rest from reference TRBV9 and TRBJ2-3): DSGVTQTPKHLITATGQRVTLRCSPRSGDLSVYWYQQSLDQGLQFLIQYYNGEERAKGNILERFSAQQFPDLHSELNLSSLELGDSALYFCASSGLTSTDTQYFGPGTRLTVL.

CDR3 in amino acids: CATSPYLGEQFF. This chain links TRBV24-1 with TRBJ2-1. This CDR3 is 12 amino acids long. The germline CDR1 and CDR2 sequences are KGHDR and SFDVKD.

This chain links TRBV19 with TRBJ2-1; the D gene TCRdb calls, TRBD1, cannot be checked with no DNA. In germline, CDR1 is LNHDA, CDR2 SQIVND (reference sequence). The CDR3 has 14 amino acids. The CDR3 sequence is CAVTGSRVVAEQFF.

V usage is TRBV4-1 and J usage is TRBJ1-5; TCRdb's D call of TRBD1 is untestable without DNA. The CDR3 sequence is 15 residues long. Germline-derived CDR1 and CDR2 are MGHRA and YSYEKL. The CDR3 protein is CASSERTGGNQPQHF.

V usage is TRBV7-9 and J usage is TRBJ2-7; TCRdb's assignment of TRBD2 cannot be checked, as there is no DNA. This CDR3 spans 15 amino acids. Germline V gene data show CDR1 as SEHNR and CDR2 as FQNEAQ (reference sequence). The CDR3 here is CASSEGTHPTYEQYF.

This CDR3 reads CSVEDGGGDLGYTF. The chain recombines TRBV29-1 with TRBJ1-2. This CDR3 spans 14 amino acids. CDR1 is SQVTM and CDR2 is ANQGSEA in the germline V gene.

This rearrangement joins TRBV12-3 or TRBV12-4 to TRBJ1-3; TCRdb picks TRBD1, but there is no DNA to check that call. The CDR3 spans 16 residues. This CDR3 reads CASSLGGGWKGNTIYF.